A selection of T cell receptor beta chains follows, all from one sample in a study of monozygotic twins with inflammatory bowel disease. TCRdb reprocessed the 5' RACE reads; each CDR3 protein has one entry and no DNA is given. The sample totals roughly 300,000 distinct CDR3 sequences. Sequenced material: blood. The receptors stem from a human donor with ulcerative colitis or Crohn's disease, or a healthy co-twin of an affected twin (not recorded which). Each CDR3 is given with its conserved first and last residue. Fields, in order: J gene, CDR3 length, V gene, CDR3 protein.

TRBJ2-4,17,TRBV20-1,CSARDFVTGIGKNIQYF
TRBJ2-7,13,TRBV29-1,CSVVEGGLYEQYF
TRBJ2-5,16,TRBV6-5,CASSYAPLSGGGTQYF
TRBJ2-1,15,TRBV3-1,CASSLLAGYYNEQFF
TRBJ2-7,16,TRBV7-8,CASSSPGQGSLYEQYF
TRBJ2-1,14,TRBV29-1,CSGTHGGSYNEQFF
TRBJ2-3,16,TRBV3-1,CASSQYTSGRPDTQYF
TRBJ1-3,17,TRBV20-1,CSARDQRTQGVTNTIYF
TRBJ2-1,15,TRBV24-1,CATSARRGTYNEQFF
TRBJ2-1,15,TRBV4-2,CASSRGGERNNEQFF
TRBJ2-1,13,TRBV2,CASSSSGRSEQFF
TRBJ1-6,15,TRBV5-1,CASSLGAVGNSPLHF
TRBJ1-5,13,TRBV5-1,CASRLQDLGPQHF
TRBJ1-1,16,TRBV10-3,CAISDDDLPGGTEAFF
TRBJ2-2,14,TRBV5-5,CASSSRRGSGELFF
TRBJ1-1,13,TRBV19,CASSGTGRTEAFF
TRBJ2-1,15,TRBV24-1,CATSDLGQGNNEQFF
TRBJ1-1,12,TRBV20-1,CSVDGQTSEAFF
TRBJ2-3,15,TRBV9,CASSVGTSREDTQYF
TRBJ2-7,12,TRBV29-1,CSVAQSSYEQYF
TRBJ2-5,15,TRBV5-1,CASSVTGTVQETQYF
TRBJ1-6,14,TRBV7-9,CASSSGLDVSPLHF
TRBJ2-1,15,TRBV7-9,CASSSNTILYNEQFF
TRBJ2-7,15,TRBV7-8,CASSLVQGADYEQYF
TRBJ2-7,13,TRBV29-1,CSVATGTISEQYF
TRBJ2-4,14,TRBV20-1,CSASPYGQSNIQYF
TRBJ2-3,15,TRBV29-1,CSVEDATGSTDTQYF
TRBJ2-7,15,TRBV12-3/TRBV12-4,CASSFFRAPTYEQYF
TRBJ2-7,14,TRBV12-3/TRBV12-4,CASSLGTTSYEQYF
TRBJ2-7,16,TRBV3-1,CASSQGGGRRPGEQYF
TRBJ2-4,13,TRBV20-1,CSATGATKNIQYF
TRBJ1-5,14,TRBV6-1,CASRDRDANQPQHF
TRBJ1-5,15,TRBV20-1,CSARGELYSNQPQHF
TRBJ2-1,14,TRBV7-2,CASSGGAPYNEQFF
TRBJ1-3,18,TRBV12-3/TRBV12-4,CASTTIRDRLPSGNTIYF
TRBJ2-7,15,TRBV20-1,CSARKTSGRFDEQYF
TRBJ2-5,17,TRBV5-4,CASSLARLAGGTKTQYF
TRBJ1-2,15,TRBV10-3,CAISVDRDMNYGYTF
TRBJ2-7,14,TRBV20-1,CSARRTSRNYEQYF
TRBJ1-6,14,TRBV20-1,CSARSGQGFSPLHF
TRBJ1-6,16,TRBV27,CASSLSGTTTNSPLHF
TRBJ2-7,21,TRBV23-1,CASTSQGTQERYNFVIYEQYF
TRBJ2-1,13,TRBV15,CATSRGSYNEQFF
TRBJ1-3,16,TRBV28,CASSLAPNKFHNTIYF
TRBJ2-3,15,TRBV9,CASSPQTRYTDTQYF
TRBJ2-5,16,TRBV11-2,CASSKPAGAGKETQYF
TRBJ1-5,16,TRBV10-3,CAISDQGQGANQPQHF
TRBJ2-2,13,TRBV19,CASRGLGAGELFF
TRBJ2-7,14,TRBV28,CASSLYRGYNEQYF
TRBJ2-7,15,TRBV9,CASSVEGGRSYEQYF
TRBJ2-3,12,TRBV5-1,CASSFFEDTQYF
TRBJ1-5,15,TRBV18,CASSSDRAHNQPQHF
TRBJ1-5,13,TRBV14,CASSQGLGAPQHF